A selection of T cell receptor beta chains follows, all from one sample in a study of blood T cell repertoires in COVID-19. Clones were read by immunoSEQ multiplex PCR, and TCRdb kept only the in-frame ones, dropping some. The table has 30,000 to 45,000 clones, approximately 90% seen once; the top ten hold less than 8%. Sequences were obtained from peripheral blood. The receptors stem from a human donor in a cohort sampled during active COVID-19. Both conserved end residues are part of each CDR3. A D gene is named only where the DNA matches it firmly. The size entry is marked missing in some rows and otherwise reads once, few, many or a size class.

clone_size,j_call,d_call,v_call,cdr3_aa,cdr3_nt
NA,TRBJ1-1,NA,TRBV6-5,CASSYSGGMGIFF,TGTGCCAGCAGTTACTCCGGCGGTATGGGTATCTTCTTT
NA,TRBJ2-3,TRBD2,TRBV28,CASITSGAEGDTQYF,TGTGCCAGCATCACTAGCGGCGCCGAAGGGGATACGCAGTATTTT
NA,TRBJ1-2,NA,TRBV2,CASRKSSYGYTF,TGTGCCAGCAGAAAATCTAGCTATGGCTACACCTTC
few,TRBJ1-5,TRBD1,TRBV7-4,CASRRTDRGINQPQHF,TGTGCCAGCAGACGAACGGACAGGGGGATTAATCAGCCCCAGCATTTT
NA,TRBJ2-2,NA,TRBV7-2,CASSSPKARSTGELFF,TGTGCCAGCAGCTCCCCGAAGGCAAGGAGCACCGGGGAGCTGTTTTTT
NA,TRBJ2-1,TRBD2,TRBV5-1,CASSDLAGGANEQFF,TGCGCCAGCAGCGATCTAGCGGGGGGCGCGAATGAGCAGTTCTTC
NA,TRBJ1-1,NA,TRBV28,CASSLGAILEAFF,TGTGCCAGCAGCCTGGGCGCGATACTTGAAGCTTTCTTT
NA,TRBJ1-2,NA,TRBV6-6,CASSIDTYGYTF,TGTGCCAGCAGCATAGACACCTATGGCTACACCTTC
NA,TRBJ2-3,TRBD2,TRBV19,CASSISRTSSTDTQYF,TGTGCCAGTAGTATATCCCGGACTAGCAGTACAGATACGCAGTATTTT
NA,TRBJ2-7,NA,TRBV6-6,CASSSGNAYEQYF,TGTGCCAGCAGTTCCGGGAATGCCTACGAGCAGTACTTC
NA,TRBJ2-6,NA,TRBV6-2/TRBV6-3,CASSYSVAGIFYGANVLTF,TGTGCCAGCAGTTACTCCGTGGCAGGGATCTTCTATGGGGCCAACGTCCTGACTTTC
NA,TRBJ2-7,NA,TRBV18,CASSPGPHYEQYF,TGTGCCAGCTCACCAGGGCCCCACTACGAGCAGTACTTC
few,TRBJ1-2,NA,TRBV30,CAWRGGRRNYGYTF,TGTGCCTGGAGAGGGGGACGGAGGAACTATGGCTACACCTTC
NA,TRBJ1-1,NA,TRBV30,CAWKGQGYTEAFF,TGTGCCTGGAAGGGGCAGGGCTACACTGAAGCTTTCTTT
few,TRBJ1-2,TRBD1,TRBV5-6,CASSLRDRPYGYTF,TGTGCCAGCAGCTTGCGGGACAGGCCCTATGGCTACACCTTC
once,TRBJ1-5,NA,TRBV6-5,CASSFGRNSNQPQHF,TGTGCCAGCAGTTTCGGGAGAAATAGCAATCAGCCCCAGCATTTT
NA,TRBJ2-7,TRBD1,TRBV7-8,CASSLVLGQGYEQYF,TGTGCCAGCAGCTTAGTATTGGGACAGGGCTACGAGCAGTACTTC
once,TRBJ1-1,TRBD1,TRBV10-3,CAISEVDRGLGMNTEAFF,TGTGCCATCAGTGAGGTTGACAGGGGGCTAGGGATGAACACTGAAGCTTTCTTT
NA,TRBJ1-5,NA,TRBV5-8,CASSFSRGRTAGNQPQHF,TGTGCCAGCAGCTTTTCCAGGGGCCGGACGGCTGGCAATCAGCCCCAGCATTTT
NA,TRBJ1-2,TRBD1,TRBV6-5,CASSFTGGGGYTF,TGTGCCAGCAGTTTCACAGGGGGCGGCGGCTACACCTTC
NA,TRBJ1-6,NA,TRBV28,CASSFGQLYNSPLHF,TGTGCCAGCAGTTTTGGGCAACTTTATAATTCACCCCTCCACTTT
once,TRBJ2-1,NA,TRBV12-3/TRBV12-4,CASSLGRVEQFF,TGTGCCAGCAGTTTAGGGAGGGTTGAGCAGTTCTTC
NA,TRBJ2-2,TRBD2,TRBV4-2,CASSQEALGGRTGELFF,TGTGCCAGCAGCCAAGAAGCCCTGGGAGGGCGCACCGGGGAGCTGTTTTTT
NA,TRBJ2-3,TRBD2,TRBV28,CAWGIAGSTDTQYF,TGTGCCTGGGGGATAGCGGGAAGCACAGATACGCAGTATTTT
few,TRBJ1-6,TRBD1,TRBV2,CASFPGGNSPLHF,TGTGCCAGCTTCCCAGGGGGCAATTCACCCCTCCACTTT
NA,TRBJ1-1,NA,TRBV16,CASSQSRTEAFF,TGTGCCAGCAGCCAAAGTCGGACTGAAGCTTTCTTT
NA,TRBJ1-5,NA,TRBV19,CASSARPTVDQPQHF,TGTGCCAGTAGTGCTCGCCCCACGGTCGATCAGCCCCAGCATTTT
NA,TRBJ2-1,NA,TRBV5-6,CASSLGRATYNEQFF,TGTGCCAGCAGCTTGGGGAGGGCCACCTACAATGAGCAGTTCTTC
NA,TRBJ1-2,TRBD1,TRBV7-2,CASNPWVGGYYGYTF,TGTGCCAGCAACCCCTGGGTAGGGGGCTACTATGGCTACACCTTC
NA,TRBJ2-1,TRBD2,TRBV7-2,CASSSPEAGGHREQFF,TGTGCCAGCAGCTCCCCTGAAGCGGGGGGGCATCGGGAGCAGTTCTTC
few,TRBJ1-6,NA,TRBV9,CASSVKRSNSPLHF,TGTGCCAGCAGCGTAAAACGGAGTAATTCACCCCTCCACTTT
NA,TRBJ1-1,NA,TRBV9,CASSAHRGNTEAFF,TGTGCCAGCAGCGCTCACCGGGGTAACACTGAAGCTTTCTTT
NA,TRBJ1-1,TRBD1,TRBV19,CASSNRGRGDYHTEAFF,TGTGCCAGTAGTAACAGGGGCCGTGGGGATTATCACACTGAAGCTTTCTTT
NA,TRBJ2-2,NA,TRBV14,CASSRPAGGLFF,TGTGCCAGCAGCCGCCCCGCAGGAGGGCTGTTTTTT
NA,TRBJ1-6,NA,TRBV27,CASSFARVYGSPLHF,TGTGCCAGCAGTTTCGCCCGGGTTTATGGTTCACCCCTCCACTTT
NA,TRBJ2-6,TRBD2,TRBV3-1/TRBV3-2,CASSHGTSGRAVVLTF,TGTGCCAGCAGCCACGGGACTAGCGGGAGGGCTGTCGTCCTGACTTTC
NA,TRBJ1-2,TRBD1,TRBV20-1,CSASRTDRGQGGYTF,TGCAGTGCTAGTAGGACGGACAGGGGGCAGGGTGGCTACACCTTC
NA,TRBJ1-5,NA,TRBV28,CASSFGFRQPQHF,TGTGCCAGCAGTTTCGGGTTTAGACAGCCCCAGCATTTT